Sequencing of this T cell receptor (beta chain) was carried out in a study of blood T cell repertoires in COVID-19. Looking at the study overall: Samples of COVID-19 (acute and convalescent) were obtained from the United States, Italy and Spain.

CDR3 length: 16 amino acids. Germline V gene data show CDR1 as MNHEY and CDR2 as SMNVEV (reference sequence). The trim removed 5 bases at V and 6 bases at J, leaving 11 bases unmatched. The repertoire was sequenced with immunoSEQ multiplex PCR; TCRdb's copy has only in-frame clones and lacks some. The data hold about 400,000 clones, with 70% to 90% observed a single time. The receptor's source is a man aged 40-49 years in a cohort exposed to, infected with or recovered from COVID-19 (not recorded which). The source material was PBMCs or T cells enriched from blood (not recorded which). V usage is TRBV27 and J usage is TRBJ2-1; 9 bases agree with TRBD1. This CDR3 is CASSARTGADLNEQFF. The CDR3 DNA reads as TGTGCCAGCAGTGCGCGGACAGGGGCAGATCTCAATGAGCAGTTCTTC.